Presented here are 14 T cell receptor beta chains from one specimen sequenced in a study of cytomegalovirus exposure and HLA in healthy donors. The PCR had 60 Vbeta and 13 Jbeta primers. Clones were sequenced by immunoSEQ multiplex PCR, and TCRdb holds only the in-frame ones, with some missing. Of about 85,000 clones listed, roughly 80% are singletons. Input material: PBMCs. The receptors stem from a woman aged 45 to 65 in good health and CMV-seropositive.

This chain uses TRBV6-1 with TRBJ1-3; D is unclear. The CDR3 is made up of 17 amino acids. The V end was cut by 1 base, the J end by 3 bases, with 16 bases between. The germline gives CDR1 MNHNS, CDR2 SASEGT. CDR3 bases: TGTGCCAGCAGTGAAGGGCGTAGCCGATGGTTTGGAAACACCATATATTTT. Translation: CASSEGRSRWFGNTIYF.

The V and J genes are TRBV10-3 and TRBJ2-7; 8 bases match TRBD1. Germline V gene lookup returns CDR1 ENHRY and CDR2 SYGVKD. After removal of 3 bases from V and 3 bases from J, the junction contained 7 bases not matched to a gene. This CDR3 region has 15 residues. The CDR3 sequence: CAISDASGGNYEQYF. For the CDR3, the DNA is TGTGCCATCAGTGATGCGTCAGGGGGCAACTACGAGCAGTACTTC.

J is TRBJ2-1 and V is TRBV30, with 8 bases identical to TRBD2. After removal of 2 bases from V and 2 bases from J, the junction contained 5 bases not matched to a gene. Looked up from germline, CDR1 is GTSNPN and CDR2 is SVGIG (reference sequence). CDR3 length: 15 residues. CDR3 in DNA: TGTGCCTGGAGTTACGGCGGGAGGCCCTACAATGAGCAGTTCTTC. Translation gives CAWSYGGRPYNEQFF. The full variable domain, with the rest looked up from reference TRBV30 and TRBJ2-1, is SQTIHQWPATLVQPVGSPLSLECTVEGTSNPNLYWYRQAAGRGLQLLFYSVGIGQISSEVPQNLSASRPQDRQFILSSKKLLLSDSGFYLCAWSYGGRPYNEQFFGPGTRLTVL.

The chain employs TRBV6-5 and TRBJ2-7; 8 positions agree with TRBD2. Germline CDR1 and CDR2: MNHEY and SVGAGI. V dropped 6 bases and J dropped 2; count of bases not matched to a gene: 9. The CDR3 consists of 15 residues. The CDR3 loop reads CASRLSGGAAYEQYF. The CDR3 DNA follows: TGTGCCAGCAGACTAAGCGGGGGAGCTGCCTACGAGCAGTACTTC.

This clone has more than one count but fewer than ten. The CDR3 DNA is TGTGCCAGCAGCTTGGGGAAGGGGTTACTAACAGATACGCAGTATTTT. This codes for CASSLGKGLLTDTQYF. The chain recombines TRBV13 with TRBJ2-3, with D possibly matching TRBD1 (5 bases). Per the germline V gene, CDR1 is PRHDT and CDR2 is FYEKMQ (reference sequence). V dropped 3 bases and J dropped 3 bases, with 16 bases sitting between them. This CDR3 contains 16 residues.

The CDR3: CASSTGTGVNNEQFF. The CDR3 DNA reads as TGTGCCAGCAGCACCGGGACAGGAGTCAACAATGAGCAGTTCTTC. This chain uses TRBV5-6 with TRBJ2-1; 8 bases line up with TRBD1. V lost 4 bases, J lost 5 bases, and 8 bases stayed unmatched. The CDR3 runs 15 residues. Germline V CDR1 and CDR2: SGHDT, YYEEEE.

This chain links TRBV2 with TRBJ2-1; 7 nucleotides agree with TRBD2. J was trimmed by 9 bases and V by 6 bases; bases with no gene match: 14. The CDR3 sequence is 15 residues long. Germline V gene lookup returns CDR1 SNHLY and CDR2 FYNNEI. The CDR3 nucleotides are TGTGCCAGCAGCCCCCTGGCGGGTTCGGGAGGTGAGCAGTTCTTC. This sequence encodes CASSPLAGSGGEQFF.

The chain recombines TRBV5-5 with TRBJ1-1; possible D gene TRBD1, 6 bases. There are 13 residues in the CDR3. The germline V gene has CDR1 SGHKS and CDR2 YYEKEE (reference sequence). V lost 4 bases and J 3 bases, leaving 10 bases between the germline ends. The CDR3 protein is CASSQGYYTEAFF. CDR3 DNA: TGTGCCAGCAGCCAGGGGTATTACACTGAAGCTTTCTTT.

The genes are TRBV19 and TRBJ2-7, with D maybe TRBD1 (6 bases). V lost 6 bases, J lost 4 bases, and 16 bases lay in between. The CDR3 runs to 14 residues. CDR1 and CDR2 from the germline V gene are LNHDA and SQIVND (reference sequence). CDR3 nucleotide sequence: TGTGCCAGTAGCCCTGGACAGTTTGCGTACGAGCAGTACTTC. It translates to CASSPGQFAYEQYF.

The chain employs TRBV6-5 and TRBJ2-7, with D possibly matching TRBD1 (5 bases). The V end lost 4 bases, the J end lost 3 bases, and 10 bases lay between the germline ends. Germline V gene data show CDR1 as MNHEY and CDR2 as SVGAGI. The CDR3 contains 13 residues. The CDR3 nucleotides read TGTGCCAGCAGTTTGAGACAGAACTACGAGCAGTACTTC. Translated: CASSLRQNYEQYF.

The chain's CDR3 is CASSLGRRPGGYTF. CDR3 nucleotides: TGTGCCAGCAGCCTCGGACGGAGGCCGGGTGGCTACACCTTC. V is TRBV11-2 and J is TRBJ1-2; D gene unclear. This CDR3 has 14 residues. V lost 5 bases and J 7 bases, leaving 17 bases between the germline ends. Per the germline V gene, CDR1 is SGHAT and CDR2 is FQNNGV.

This clone was counted a few times. The chain combines TRBV11-2 with TRBJ2-2, with D possibly matching TRBD1 (6 bases). With 8 bases removed from V and 6 bases from J, the gap between germline ends came to 19 bases. The germline V gene encodes CDR1 SGHAT and CDR2 FQNNGV. CDR3 size: 15 residues. The CDR3 region has the DNA TGTGCCAGCGGAAGGGGGACGACTCGGTCCGGGGAGCTGTTTTTT. Its protein product is CASGRGTTRSGELFF.

The chain couples TRBV2 to TRBJ2-2, with D possibly matching TRBD2 (5 bases). Trimming cost V 4 bases and J 5 bases, with 8 bases left between them. The germline gives CDR1 SNHLY, CDR2 FYNNEI. The CDR3 consists of 13 residues. The CDR3 nucleotides read TGTGCCAGCAGTGGGCGGAGGACCGGGGAGCTGTTTTTT. Translation gives CASSGRRTGELFF.

Comment on this clone: The junction and the germline gene differ at one end; a read error may be behind it. V usage is TRBV7-9 and J usage is TRBJ2-1; the match to TRBD1 covers 7 bases. CDR1 and CDR2 (germline): SEHNR, FQNEAQ (reference sequence). The CDR3 is 13 amino acids. The CDR3 sequence is CSSSWDRNNEQFF. The CDR3 DNA sequence: TGTTCCAGCAGCTGGGACAGAAACAATGAGCAGTTCTTC.